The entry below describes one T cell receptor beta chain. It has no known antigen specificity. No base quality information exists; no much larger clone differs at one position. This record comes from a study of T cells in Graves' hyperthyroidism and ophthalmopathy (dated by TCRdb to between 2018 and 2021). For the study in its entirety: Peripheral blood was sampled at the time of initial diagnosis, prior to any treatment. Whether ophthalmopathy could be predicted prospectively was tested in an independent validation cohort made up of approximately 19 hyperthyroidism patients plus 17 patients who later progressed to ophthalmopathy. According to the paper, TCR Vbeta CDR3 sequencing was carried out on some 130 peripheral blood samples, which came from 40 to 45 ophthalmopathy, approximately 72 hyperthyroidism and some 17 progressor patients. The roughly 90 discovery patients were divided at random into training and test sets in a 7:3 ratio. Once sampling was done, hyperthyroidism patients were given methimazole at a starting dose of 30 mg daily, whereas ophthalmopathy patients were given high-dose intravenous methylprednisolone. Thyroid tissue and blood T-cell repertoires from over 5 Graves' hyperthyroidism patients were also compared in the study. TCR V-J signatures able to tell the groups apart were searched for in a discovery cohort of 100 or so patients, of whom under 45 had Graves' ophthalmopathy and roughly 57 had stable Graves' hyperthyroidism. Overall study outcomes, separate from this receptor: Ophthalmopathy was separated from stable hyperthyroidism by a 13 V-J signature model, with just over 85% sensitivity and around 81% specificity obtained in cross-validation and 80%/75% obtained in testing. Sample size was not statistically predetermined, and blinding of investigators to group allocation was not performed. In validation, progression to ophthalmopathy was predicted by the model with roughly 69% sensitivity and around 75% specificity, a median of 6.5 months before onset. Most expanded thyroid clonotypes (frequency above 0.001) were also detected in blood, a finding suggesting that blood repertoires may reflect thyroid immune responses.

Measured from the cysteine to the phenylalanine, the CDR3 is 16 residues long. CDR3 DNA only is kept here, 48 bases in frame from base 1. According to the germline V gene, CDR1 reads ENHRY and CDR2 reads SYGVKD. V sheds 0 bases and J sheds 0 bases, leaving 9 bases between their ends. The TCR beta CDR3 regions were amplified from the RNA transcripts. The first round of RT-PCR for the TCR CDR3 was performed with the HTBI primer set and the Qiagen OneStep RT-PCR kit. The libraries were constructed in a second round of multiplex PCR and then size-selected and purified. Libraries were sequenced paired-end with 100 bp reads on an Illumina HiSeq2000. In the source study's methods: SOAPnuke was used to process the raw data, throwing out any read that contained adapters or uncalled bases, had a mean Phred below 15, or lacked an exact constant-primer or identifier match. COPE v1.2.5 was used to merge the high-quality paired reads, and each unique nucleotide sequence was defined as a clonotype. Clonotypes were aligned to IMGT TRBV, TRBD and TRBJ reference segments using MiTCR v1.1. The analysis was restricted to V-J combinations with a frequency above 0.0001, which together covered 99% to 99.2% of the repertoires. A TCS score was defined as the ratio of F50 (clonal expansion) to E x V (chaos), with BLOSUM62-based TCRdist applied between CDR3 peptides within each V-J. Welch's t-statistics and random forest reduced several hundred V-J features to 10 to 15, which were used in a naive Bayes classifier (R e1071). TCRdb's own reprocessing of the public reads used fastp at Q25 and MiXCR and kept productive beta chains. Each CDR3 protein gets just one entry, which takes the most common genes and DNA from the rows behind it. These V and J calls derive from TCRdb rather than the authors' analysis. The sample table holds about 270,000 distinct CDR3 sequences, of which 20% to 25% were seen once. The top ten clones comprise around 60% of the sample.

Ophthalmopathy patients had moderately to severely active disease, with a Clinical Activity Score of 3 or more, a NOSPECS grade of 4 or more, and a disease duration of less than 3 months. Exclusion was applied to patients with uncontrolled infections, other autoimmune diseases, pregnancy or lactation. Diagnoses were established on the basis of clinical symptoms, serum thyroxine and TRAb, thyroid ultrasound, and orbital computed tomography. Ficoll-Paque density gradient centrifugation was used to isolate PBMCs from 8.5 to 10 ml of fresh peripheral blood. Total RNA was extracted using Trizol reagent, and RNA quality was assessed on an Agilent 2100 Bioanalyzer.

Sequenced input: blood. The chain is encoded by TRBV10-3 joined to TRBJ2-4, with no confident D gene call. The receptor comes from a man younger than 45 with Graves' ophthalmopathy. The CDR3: CAISESAGRAKNIQYF. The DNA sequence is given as TGTGCCATCAGTGAGTCAGCAGGCCGAGCCAAAAACATTCAGTACTTC.